These 23 T cell receptor beta chains were sequenced from one sample in a study of T cell repertoires in Merkel cell carcinoma. Libraries were prepared by immunoSEQ multiplex PCR; TCRdb keeps only in-frame clonotypes and omits some of them. Among 13,000 to 15,000 clones listed, around four fifths were seen once. Specimen: tumor tissue. The receptor set was obtained from an adult with Merkel cell carcinoma.

This clone was recorded a few times. The genes are TRBV27 and TRBJ2-2; D possibly matches TRBD1 or TRBD2 (6 bases each). CDR1 and CDR2 from the germline V gene are MNHEY and SMNVEV (reference sequence). The ends were cut back, 6 bases at V and 6 bases at J, with 11 bases in the middle. CDR3 length equals 13 residues. The CDR3 bases are TGTGCCAGCAGCCTAGGGGGGTCCGGGGAGCTGTTTTTT. Amino acid sequence: CASSLGGSGELFF.

This clone has a handful of counts. The J gene is TRBJ1-3, the V gene TRBV28; 7 positions match TRBD1. This CDR3 spans 15 amino acids. The germline gives CDR1 MDHEN, CDR2 SYDVKM. V was pared by 5 bases and J by 0 bases, with 4 bases of the junction left unmatched. The CDR3 DNA sequence: TGTGCCAGCAGTGGGCGGACAGGCTCTGGAAACACCATATATTTT. Translated: CASSGRTGSGNTIYF.

This clone occurred once. The chain joins TRBV7-3 to TRBJ2-2; D is perhaps TRBD1 or TRBD2 (5 bases each). The CDR3 is 13 amino acids. Germline-derived CDR1 and CDR2 are SGHTA and FQGTGA. V was pared by 2 bases and J by 7 bases, with 8 bases between. This CDR3 is CASSLWGSGELFF. In DNA, the CDR3 is TGTGCCAGCAGCTTATGGGGGAGCGGGGAGCTGTTTTTT.

This clone occurred a few times. Here the CDR3 reads CATSSLAGGNNEQFF. CDR3 sequence (DNA): TGTGCCACCAGCTCTTTAGCGGGAGGGAACAATGAGCAGTTCTTC. This chain connects TRBV24-1 to TRBJ2-1; TRBD2 matches 11 bases. Germline assignment: CDR1 KGHDR and CDR2 SFDVKD. V gave up 7 bases and J gave up 5 bases; unmatched junction bases: 6. The CDR3 extends over 15 amino acids.

The chain couples TRBV11-3 to TRBJ2-1, with D perhaps TRBD2 (7 bases). This CDR3 region has 17 residues. Between the trimmed V and J ends, which lost 2 bases and 7 bases, there was a span of 21 bases. Germline CDR1 reads SGHNT; CDR2 reads YENEEA. As DNA, the CDR3 is TGTGCCAGCAGCTTATCTCTTGGAGGGGGGGCCGGGAATGAGCAGTTCTTC. This gives the protein CASSLSLGGGAGNEQFF. Full variable domain (remainder filled in from reference TRBV11-3 and TRBJ2-1): EAGVVQSPRYKIIEKKQPVAFWCNPISGHNTLYWYLQNLGQGPELLIRYENEEAVDDSQLPKDRFSAERLKGVDSTLKIQPAELGDSAVYLCASSLSLGGGAGNEQFFGPGTRLTVL.

The chain recombines TRBV12-3 or TRBV12-4 with TRBJ2-5; 9 nucleotides agree with TRBD1. The CDR3 is made up of 12 amino acids. Trimming removed 6 bases from V and 4 bases from J; junction bases left unmatched: 0. This chain's CDR3 is CASRTGGETQYF. The CDR3 bases are TGTGCCAGCAGGACAGGGGGAGAGACCCAGTACTTC.

The rearrangement uses TRBV3-1 (or the pseudogene TRBV3-2) and TRBJ2-2; perhaps D is TRBD1 or TRBD2 (7 bases each). V was cut by 0 bases and J by 11 bases, with 16 bases left in between. CDR3 size: 15 residues. Germline lookup yields CDR1 LGHDT and CDR2 YNNKEL (reference sequence). CDR3 in amino acids: CASSQDPGGGRELFF. The CDR3 region has the DNA TGTGCCAGCAGCCAAGATCCAGGGGGGGGGAGAGAGCTGTTTTTT.

The chain couples TRBV6-1 to TRBJ1-5; D unclear. Trimming pared 4 bases from V and 3 bases from J, leaving 19 bases between. The CDR3 has 17 amino acids. Germline V gene lookup returns CDR1 MNHNS and CDR2 SASEGT. In nucleotides, the CDR3 is TGTGCCAGCAGTGGTAGGTTGGCGGTGAGGGTCAATCAGCCCCAGCATTTT. It codes for CASSGRLAVRVNQPQHF.

This chain uses TRBV5-1 with TRBJ1-5, with 7 bases aligning to TRBD1. CDR3 length equals 14 residues. Germline values: CDR1 SGHRS, CDR2 YFSETQ. The trim removed 1 base at V and 7 bases at J, leaving 5 bases unmatched. Written as DNA, the CDR3 is TGCGCCAGCAGCTTGACAGGGGATAAACAGCCCCAGCATTTT. Residues: CASSLTGDKQPQHF.

Relative to its sample, this clone is medium-sized (0.01 to 0.1%). The gene calls are TRBV12-3 or TRBV12-4 and TRBJ1-1; 9 nucleotides match TRBD1. With V trimmed by 7 bases and J by 11 bases, 8 bases remained unmatched. The CDR3 consists of 12 residues. CDR3 DNA sequence: TGTGCCAGCACCCCGGACAGGGGTGAGGCTTTCTTT. This sequence encodes CASTPDRGEAFF.

The CDR3 loop is CASSVEGQHEQYF. CDR3 in DNA: TGTGCCAGCAGCGTAGAAGGACAGCACGAGCAGTACTTC. The chain joins TRBV9 to TRBJ2-7; D perhaps matches TRBD1 (6 bases). CDR1 and CDR2 (germline): SGDLS, YYNGEE. There are 13 residues in the CDR3. V lost 0 bases to trimming and J lost 5 bases, with 9 bases between them.

The gene calls are TRBV19 and TRBJ2-1; possibly TRBD1 or TRBD2 for D (5 bases each). V was shortened by 3 bases and J by 9 bases, with 18 bases between the two germline ends. The CDR3 consists of 15 residues. CDR1 and CDR2 from the germline V gene are LNHDA and SQIVND (reference sequence). CDR3 nucleotide sequence: TGTGCCAGTAGTATGTGGGGGTTTGGGTCTGGTGAGCAGTTCTTC. Residues: CASSMWGFGSGEQFF.

A remark on this clone: Additional DNA sequences in this sample encode the identical CDR3. The chain recombines TRBV7-9 with TRBJ1-4, with a possible D match to TRBD1 (5 bases). The CDR3 is 15 residues long. The V and J ends lost 5 bases and 3 bases respectively, with 13 bases between them. Per germline, CDR1 SEHNR and CDR2 FQNEAQ (reference sequence). The CDR3 loop is CASSAGGDANEKLFF. The CDR3 coding sequence is TGTGCCAGCAGCGCCGGGGGGGACGCTAATGAAAAACTGTTTTTT.

The J gene is TRBJ2-3, the V gene TRBV28; 7 positions agree with TRBD1. CDR3 length: 16 residues. Germline V CDR1 and CDR2: MDHEN, SYDVKM. Losses at the gene ends were 6 bases for V and 0 bases for J; bases not matched to a gene: 9. Here the CDR3 reads CASRAPGQPSTDTQYF. The CDR3 bases are TGTGCCAGCAGAGCTCCGGGACAGCCTAGCACAGATACGCAGTATTTT. The full variable domain, its missing parts supplied by reference TRBV28 and TRBJ2-3, is DVKVTQSSRYLVKRTGEKVFLECVQDMDHENMFWYRQDPGLGLRLIYFSYDVKMKEKGDIPEGYSVSREKKERFSLILESASTNQTSMYLCASRAPGQPSTDTQYFGPGTRLTVL.

The J gene is TRBJ1-5, the V gene TRBV19; maybe TRBD1 (6 bases). Looked up from germline, CDR1 is LNHDA and CDR2 is SQIVND (reference sequence). The CDR3 has 12 amino acids. V was clipped by 5 bases and J by 6 bases, with 8 bases between them. The CDR3 loop is CASSVGAQPQHF. The CDR3 DNA is TGTGCCAGTAGTGTGGGGGCTCAGCCCCAGCATTTT.

This clone occurred once. The chain has TRBV11-3 and TRBJ1-1; D might be TRBD1 (5 bases). The CDR3 consists of 16 residues. Germline V gene data show CDR1 as SGHNT and CDR2 as YENEEA. V was cut by 3 bases and J by 0 bases, with 14 bases left in between. The CDR3 sequence: CASSFPPGVMNTEAFF. The CDR3 DNA sequence: TGTGCCAGCAGCTTTCCGCCGGGGGTTATGAACACTGAAGCTTTCTTT.

The chain has TRBV2 and TRBJ2-2; D ambiguous. Germline V CDR1 and CDR2: SNHLY, FYNNEI. V was trimmed by 3 bases and J by 4 bases, leaving 18 bases between them. CDR3 length: 17 residues. This chain's CDR3 is CASSDMRQAWGTGELFF. For the CDR3, the DNA is TGTGCCAGCAGTGACATGCGGCAGGCCTGGGGCACCGGGGAGCTGTTTTTT.

This clone appeared once. V and J are TRBV28 and TRBJ2-7; tentatively, D is TRBD2 (5 bases). Trimming removed 2 bases at V and 6 bases at J, with 14 bases between. Germline values: CDR1 MDHEN, CDR2 SYDVKM. This CDR3 has 14 residues. Written as DNA, the CDR3 is TGTGCCAGCAGTTTAAGCGGACGGGCGGGCGAGCAGTACTTC. It yields the protein CASSLSGRAGEQYF. The entire variable domain, with the rest obtained from reference TRBV28 and TRBJ2-7, is as follows: DVKVTQSSRYLVKRTGEKVFLECVQDMDHENMFWYRQDPGLGLRLIYFSYDVKMKEKGDIPEGYSVSREKKERFSLILESASTNQTSMYLCASSLSGRAGEQYFGPGTRLTVT.

In this sample, this clone turned up a few times. This sequence joins TRBV6-5 and TRBJ2-1; D could derive from TRBD1 or TRBD2 (5 bases each). The CDR3 length is 15 residues. With 3 bases removed from V and 8 bases from J, the gap between germline ends came to 17 bases. Germline V gene sequence: CDR1 MNHEY, CDR2 SVGAGI. The CDR3 protein is CASSYTRGDVDEQFF. The CDR3 region has the DNA TGTGCCAGCAGTTATACCCGAGGGGATGTAGATGAGCAGTTCTTC.

The table lists this clone with a few counts. J is TRBJ1-3 and V is TRBV28; D call uncertain. Germline CDR1 reads MDHEN; CDR2 reads SYDVKM. This CDR3 spans 18 amino acids. Trimming shortened V by 2 bases and J by 0 bases, and 17 bases separated the two germline ends. In DNA form, the CDR3 reads TGTGCCAGCAGTTTAGAAGTAGGGTTCGGTCTCTCTGGAAACACCATATATTTT. This codes for CASSLEVGFGLSGNTIYF.

The chain has TRBV7-2 and TRBJ1-5, with 9 bases that match TRBD1. V was pared by 3 bases and J by 6 bases, with 6 bases of the junction left unmatched. The CDR3 runs 15 residues. From germline, CDR1 is SGHTA and CDR2 FQGNSA. CDR3 nucleotides: TGTGCCAGCAGCTTGGACAGGGGAGGGGGTCAGCCCCAGCATTTT. Translation: CASSLDRGGGQPQHF.

This chain links TRBV28 with TRBJ1-1; TRBD1 agrees at 11 bases. The CDR3 length is 16 residues. The germline V gene encodes CDR1 MDHEN and CDR2 SYDVKM. V lost 5 bases, J lost 4 bases, and 9 bases stayed unmatched. The CDR3 DNA reads TGTGCCAGCAGTATTGCCCCCGGACAGGGGGCCACTGAAGCTTTCTTT. It encodes CASSIAPGQGATEAFF.

This clone was detected a few times. V is TRBV7-2 and J is TRBJ1-2, with D hard to call. Germline CDR1 and CDR2: SGHTA and FQGNSA. V was clipped by 8 bases and J by 2 bases, with 15 bases between them. The CDR3 contains 14 residues. CDR3 sequence: CASHIRSGNYGYTF. DNA for the CDR3: TGTGCCAGCCACATCCGAAGCGGAAACTATGGCTACACCTTC. The full variable domain, in which reference TRBV7-2 and TRBJ1-2 provide the parts outside the CDR3, is GAGVSQSPSNKVTEKGKDVELRCDPISGHTALYWYRQSLGQGLEFLIYFQGNSAPDKSGLPSDRFSAERTGGSVSTLTIQRTQQEDSAVYLCASHIRSGNYGYTFGSGTRLTVV.